This T cell receptor beta chain is from a study of cytotoxic CD8 clonotypes in ibrutinib-treated CLL (dated by TCRdb to the early 2020s). General notes on the study: The cohort had about a dozen relapsed/refractory and around 14 treatment-naive patients; under 18 were IGHV unmutated. Responses were partial in roughly 24 patients and complete in 2; after median around 68 months follow-up, approximately 15 stayed in remission and some twelve progressed. Response samples were taken after a median of approximately eleven months on treatment, ranging from roughly 6 to 36 months. Samples averaged approximately 260,000 productive templates and 80,000 to 100,000 productive rearrangements. Of the 85 to 90 participants in the trial, about 25 had longitudinal samples available. Cryopreserved peripheral blood mononuclear cells were obtained before treatment, at response, and at either sustained remission or disease progression.

Here is what the overall study found, with its caveats: An increase in clonality was observed at ibrutinib response, with clonality remaining stable during sustained remission and falling back toward baseline at progression. Sampling times were not matched between sustained-remission and progressing patients, and lymph node repertoires were not studied. Baseline clonality exceeded that of age-matched healthy donors and correlated strongly with circulating CD8+ T-cell counts. Public clonotypes were found to be uncommon and were observed to contract or remain stable during treatment; the increase in clonality was shown to reflect expansion of private clonotypes at ibrutinib response.

For TCR beta library preparation, 2 to 2.5 micrograms of genomic DNA were isolated from cryopreserved PBMCs. Longitudinal blood samples from CLL patients on ibrutinib monotherapy were analyzed using high-throughput TCR beta sequencing. The patients took part in an open-label, single-center phase 2 trial of ibrutinib monotherapy. CDR1 and CDR2 are read off the germline V gene as LGHNA and YSLEER. Deletion took 0 bases off V and 2 bases off J, with a span of 6 bases between the germline ends. The CDR3 contains 14 residues, cysteine and phenylalanine counted. Just the 42-base CDR3 DNA is kept, in frame starting at base 1. With regard to this clone: Its antigen is not yet known. Per-base quality was not reported, and no clone a single base away is much larger than it.

A MiSeq instrument was used for deep resolution sequencing, which targeted depths ranging from 1 in 1 million up to 1 in 200,000 T cells, with coverage averaging 10x for each clonotype. The immunoSEQ hsTCRB Kit was used to generate TCR beta libraries. As for the original processing: ImmunoSEQ Data Assistant and ImmunoSEQ Analyzer were used for data analysis, and V, D and J genes were assigned according to IMGT definitions. Clonality, with values ranging from 0 to 1, was calculated as one minus the normalized Shannon entropy of productive rearrangement frequencies. Public clonotype analysis was restricted to overrepresented clonotypes comprising at least 0.05% of each patient's repertoire. Some twelve age-matched healthy donor repertoires from immuneACCESS were used as controls for clonality. This is the immuneACCESS table as TCRdb keeps it, with only in-frame sequences that have V and J called. A part of the clones is gone; compared with another copy, unresolved V genes explain less than half, and the rest is unexplained. That table gives V, J and clone size, and the DNA gave D and trimming. The sample table contains approximately 33,000 clones; only one count was recorded for more than 65% of them. Of the sample, 28% is held by the ten largest clones.

Sequences were derived from PBMCs, sampled before ibrutinib treatment. The chain is assembled from TRBV4-3 and TRBJ2-3, with no confident D gene call. This clonotype was sampled from a human donor with chronic lymphocytic leukemia. The CDR3 protein: CASSQDGNTDTQYF. The DNA is as follows: TGCGCCAGCAGCCAAGATGGGAACACAGATACGCAGTATTTT.